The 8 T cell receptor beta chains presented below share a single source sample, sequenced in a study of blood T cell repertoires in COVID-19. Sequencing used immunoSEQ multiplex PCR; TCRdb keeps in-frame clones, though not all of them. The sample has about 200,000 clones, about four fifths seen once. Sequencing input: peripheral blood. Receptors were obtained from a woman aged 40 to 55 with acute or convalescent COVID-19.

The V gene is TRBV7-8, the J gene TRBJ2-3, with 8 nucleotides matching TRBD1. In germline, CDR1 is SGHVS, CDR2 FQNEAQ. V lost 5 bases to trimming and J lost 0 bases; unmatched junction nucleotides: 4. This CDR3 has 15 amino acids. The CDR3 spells CASSPDRVSTDTQYF. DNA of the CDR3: TGTGCCAGCAGCCCGGACAGGGTCAGCACAGATACGCAGTATTTT.

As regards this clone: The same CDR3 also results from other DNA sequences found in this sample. DNA of the CDR3: TGCGCCAGCAGCTTAGAAGGACAGGTGAATCAGCCCCAGCATTTT. Translating gives CASSLEGQVNQPQHF. The rearrangement links TRBV5-1 to TRBJ1-5; 7 bases agree with TRBD1. After removal of 2 bases from V and 4 bases from J, the junction contained 6 bases not matched to a gene. Looked up from germline, CDR1 is SGHRS and CDR2 is YFSETQ. The CDR3 is 15 amino acids.

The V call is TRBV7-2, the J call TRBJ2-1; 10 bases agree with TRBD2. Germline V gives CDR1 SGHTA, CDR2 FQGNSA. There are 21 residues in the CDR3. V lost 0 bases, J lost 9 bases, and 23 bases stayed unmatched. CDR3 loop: CASSLARLAGHSGVDIGEQFF. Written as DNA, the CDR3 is TGTGCCAGCAGCTTAGCAAGACTAGCGGGCCACTCAGGGGTTGATATTGGTGAGCAGTTCTTC.

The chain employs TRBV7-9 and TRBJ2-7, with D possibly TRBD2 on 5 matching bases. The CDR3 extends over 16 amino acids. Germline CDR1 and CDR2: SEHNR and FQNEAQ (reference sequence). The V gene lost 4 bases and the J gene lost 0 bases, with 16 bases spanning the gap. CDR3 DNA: TGTGCCAGCAGCTCCTTCCGGCAGGAGGTCTCCTACGAGCAGTACTTC. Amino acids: CASSSFRQEVSYEQYF. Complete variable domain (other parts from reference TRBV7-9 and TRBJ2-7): DTGVSQNPRHKITKRGQNVTFRCDPISEHNRLYWYRQTLGQGPEFLTYFQNEAQLEKSRLLSDRFSAERPKGSFSTLEIQRTEQGDSAMYLCASSSFRQEVSYEQYFGPGTRLTVT.

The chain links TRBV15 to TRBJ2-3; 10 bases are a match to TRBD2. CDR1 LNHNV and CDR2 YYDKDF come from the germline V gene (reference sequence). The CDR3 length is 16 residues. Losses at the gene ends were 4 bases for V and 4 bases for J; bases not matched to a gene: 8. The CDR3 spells CATSTYSGRNADTQYF. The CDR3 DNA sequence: TGTGCCACCAGCACCTATAGCGGGAGGAATGCAGATACGCAGTATTTT.

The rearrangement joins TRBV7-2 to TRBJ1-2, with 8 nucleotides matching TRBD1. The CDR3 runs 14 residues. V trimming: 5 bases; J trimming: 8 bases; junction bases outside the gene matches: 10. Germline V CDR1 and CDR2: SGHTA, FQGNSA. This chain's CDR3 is CASSPDPGGWGYTF. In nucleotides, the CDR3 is TGTGCCAGCAGCCCCGACCCAGGGGGCTGGGGCTACACCTTC.

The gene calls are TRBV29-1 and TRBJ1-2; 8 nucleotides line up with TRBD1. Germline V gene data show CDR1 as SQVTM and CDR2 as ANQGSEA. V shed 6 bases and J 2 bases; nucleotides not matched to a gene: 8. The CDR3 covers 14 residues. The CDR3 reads CSVGWDRKNYGYTF. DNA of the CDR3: TGCAGCGTGGGCTGGGACAGGAAGAACTATGGCTACACCTTC.

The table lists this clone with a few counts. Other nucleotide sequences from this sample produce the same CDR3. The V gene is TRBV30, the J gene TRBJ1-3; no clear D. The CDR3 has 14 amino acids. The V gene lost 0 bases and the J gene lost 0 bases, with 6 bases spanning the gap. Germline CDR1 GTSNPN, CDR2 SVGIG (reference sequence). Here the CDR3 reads CAWSVGGSGNTIYF. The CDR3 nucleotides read TGTGCCTGGAGTGTCGGTGGCTCTGGAAACACCATATATTTT. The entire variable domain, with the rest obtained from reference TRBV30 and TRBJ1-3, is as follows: SQTIHQWPATLVQPVGSPLSLECTVEGTSNPNLYWYRQAAGRGLQLLFYSVGIGQISSEVPQNLSASRPQDRQFILSSKKLLLSDSGFYLCAWSVGGSGNTIYFGEGSWLTVV.